This T cell receptor beta chain was captured by sequencing in a study of blood T cell repertoires in COVID-19. The germline V gene has CDR1 LNHDA and CDR2 SQIVND (reference sequence). The CDR3 totals 16 residues. The V gene lost 1 base and the J gene lost 4 bases, with 16 bases spanning the gap. Clones were sequenced by immunoSEQ multiplex PCR, and TCRdb holds only the in-frame ones, with some missing. The table lists roughly 250,000 clones, about 86% of them singletons. The chain couples TRBV19 to TRBJ1-2; maybe TRBD1 (5 bases). The clonotype originates from a person aged 65 to 85 with COVID-19, enrolled during active disease. Material for sequencing was peripheral blood. The CDR3 loop reads CASSIGGRAASYGYTF. CDR3 nucleotides: TGTGCCAGTAGTATAGGAGGCAGGGCCGCCAGCTATGGCTACACCTTC.